This entry lists 12 T cell receptor beta chains sequenced from one sample in a study of blood T cell repertoires in COVID-19. This table comes from immunoSEQ multiplex PCR, and its TCRdb copy is limited to in-frame clones, with some not included. Among roughly 410,000 clones listed, 89% were seen once. Material for sequencing was peripheral blood. The source of these receptors is a woman aged 40 to 49 with COVID-19, enrolled during active disease.

The V call is TRBV9, the J call TRBJ2-2, with 7 bases matching TRBD2. The CDR3 covers 16 residues. V was pared by 1 base and J by 2 bases, with 5 bases of the junction left unmatched. Germline V gene data show CDR1 as SGDLS and CDR2 as YYNGEE. CDR3 loop: CASSVSGGTNTGELFF. The CDR3 region has the DNA TGTGCCAGCAGCGTATCGGGAGGAACCAACACCGGGGAGCTGTTTTTT.

The V call is TRBV7-3, the J call TRBJ2-5, with 7 bases fitting TRBD2. The CDR3 contains 14 residues. Trimming took 0 bases from V and 3 from J; bases not matched to a gene: 1. Germline values: CDR1 SGHTA, CDR2 FQGTGA. The CDR3 region is CASSLTGGKETQYF. CDR3 DNA: TGTGCCAGCAGCTTAACGGGGGGGAAAGAGACCCAGTACTTC.

The J gene is TRBJ1-5, the V gene TRBV6-5, with D tentatively TRBD1 (5 bases). CDR1 and CDR2 from the germline V gene are MNHEY and SVGAGI. With 8 bases removed from V and 1 base from J, the gap between germline ends came to 12 bases. This CDR3 comprises 14 residues. The DNA of the CDR3 is TGTGCCAGCGTAGACAGTATCAGCAATCAGCCCCAGCATTTT. Translating it yields CASVDSISNQPQHF.

In this sample, this clone turned up once. Here the CDR3 DNA reads TGTGCCAGCAGCCCACATGAAAGCACTGAAGCTTTCTTT. This translates into CASSPHESTEAFF. The V gene is TRBV28, the J gene TRBJ1-1; no firm D call. The CDR3 is made up of 13 amino acids. Trimming removed 6 bases at V and 4 bases at J, with 12 bases between. In germline, CDR1 is MDHEN, CDR2 SYDVKM.

The chain couples TRBV6-1 to TRBJ1-1; 7 nucleotides agree with TRBD1. V trimming: 1 base; J trimming: 4 bases; junction bases outside the gene matches: 3. The CDR3 runs 14 residues. Germline CDR1 reads MNHNS; CDR2 reads SASEGT. The CDR3 spells CASSEVEGATEAFF. CDR3 nucleotide sequence: TGTGCCAGCAGTGAAGTCGAGGGGGCCACTGAAGCTTTCTTT.

The V and J genes are TRBV19 and TRBJ2-3, with 10 bases fitting TRBD1. J gave up 5 bases and V 6 bases, and 2 bases lay outside the gene matches. The CDR3 spans 13 residues. Germline CDR1 is LNHDA and CDR2 is SQIVND (reference sequence). The CDR3 is CASRTGGGDTQYF. The CDR3 DNA reads as TGTGCCAGTAGGACAGGGGGCGGAGATACGCAGTATTTT.

The chain employs TRBV19 and TRBJ1-6; 9 bases are a match to TRBD1. V lost 5 bases and J lost 11; bases outside the gene matches: 10. CDR3 size: 15 residues. From germline, CDR1 is LNHDA and CDR2 SQIVND (reference sequence). The CDR3 protein is CASSRRGTGIAPLHF. The DNA of the CDR3 is TGTGCCAGTAGTCGGCGAGGGACAGGGATCGCACCCCTCCACTTT.

This rearrangement joins TRBV28 to TRBJ2-5; TRBD2 matches 10 bases. This CDR3 contains 16 residues. Germline values: CDR1 MDHEN, CDR2 SYDVKM. V lost 1 base to trimming and J lost 5 bases; unmatched junction nucleotides: 7. The CDR3 is CASSLSAGGPGETQYF. In DNA form, the CDR3 reads TGTGCCAGCAGTTTATCAGCGGGAGGGCCGGGGGAGACCCAGTACTTC.

The chain is built from TRBV6-5 and TRBJ1-3, with D perhaps TRBD1 (6 bases). The CDR3 runs to 15 residues. The ends were cut back, 3 bases at V and 4 bases at J, with 13 bases in the middle. The V gene's germline CDR1 is MNHEY and CDR2 SVGAGI. As DNA, the CDR3 is TGTGCCAGCAGTTATACAGGGTCGGGAGGAAACACCATATATTTT. Residues: CASSYTGSGGNTIYF.

The gene calls are TRBV28 and TRBJ1-2, with TRBD1 identical over 8 bases. V trimming: 6 bases; J trimming: 5 bases; junction bases outside the gene matches: 8. Germline V gene lookup returns CDR1 MDHEN and CDR2 SYDVKM. The CDR3 totals 14 residues. The CDR3 nucleotides read TGTGCCAGCAGCCTAACTGACAGGGGTTATGGCTACACCTTC. Residues: CASSLTDRGYGYTF.

CDR3 protein: CASSIGWTGNQPQHF. In DNA, the CDR3 is TGTGCCAGTAGTATAGGTTGGACAGGGAATCAGCCCCAGCATTTT. This chain connects TRBV19 to TRBJ1-5; 8 nucleotides line up with TRBD1. Per the germline V gene, CDR1 is LNHDA and CDR2 is SQIVND (reference sequence). This CDR3 is 15 amino acids long. Trimming removed 1 base from V and 4 bases from J; junction bases left unmatched: 3.

V is TRBV5-1 and J is TRBJ1-1; D call uncertain. The CDR3 totals 14 residues. Germline CDR1 SGHRS, CDR2 YFSETQ. Trimming pared 6 bases from V and 2 bases from J, leaving 14 bases between. The CDR3 bases are TGCGCCAGCACCATGAGCGGATATAACACTGAAGCTTTCTTT. Its translation is CASTMSGYNTEAFF.